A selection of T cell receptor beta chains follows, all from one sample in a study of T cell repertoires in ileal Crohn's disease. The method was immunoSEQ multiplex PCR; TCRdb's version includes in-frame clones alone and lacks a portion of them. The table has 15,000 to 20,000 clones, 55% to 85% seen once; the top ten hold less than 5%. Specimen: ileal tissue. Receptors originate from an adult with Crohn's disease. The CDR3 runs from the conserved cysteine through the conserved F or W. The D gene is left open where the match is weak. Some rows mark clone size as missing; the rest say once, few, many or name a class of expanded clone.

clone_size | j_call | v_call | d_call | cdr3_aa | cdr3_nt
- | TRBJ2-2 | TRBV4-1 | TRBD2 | CASSQGASGGPGGGELFF | TGCGCCAGCAGCCAAGGGGCAAGCGGGGGTCCGGGGGGAGGGGAGCTGTTTTTT
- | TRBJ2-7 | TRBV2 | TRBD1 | CASGRQGAYEQYF | TGTGCCAGCGGAAGACAGGGGGCCTACGAGCAGTACTTC
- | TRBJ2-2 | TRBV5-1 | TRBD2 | CASSLEGIRGSLFPGELFF | TGCGCCAGCAGCTTGGAGGGTATTCGCGGGAGCCTCTTCCCCGGGGAGCTGTTTTTT
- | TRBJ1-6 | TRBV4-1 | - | CASSQEGQGARNSPLHF | TGCGCCAGCAGCCAAGAGGGTCAAGGGGCCCGAAATTCACCCCTCCACTTT
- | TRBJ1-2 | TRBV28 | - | CASSPYSGGYTF | TGTGCCAGCAGCCCTTATTCGGGAGGCTACACCTTC
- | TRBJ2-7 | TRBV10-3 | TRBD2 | CAISPSGGAEQYF | TGTGCCATCAGCCCTAGCGGGGGGGCCGAGCAGTACTTC
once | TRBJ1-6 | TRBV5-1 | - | CASSLDSRDSPLHF | TGCGCCAGCAGCTTGGATAGCAGGGATTCACCCCTCCACTTT
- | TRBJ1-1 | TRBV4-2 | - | CASRPSWSGTEAFF | TGTGCCAGCCGCCCAAGTTGGTCGGGCACTGAAGCTTTCTTT
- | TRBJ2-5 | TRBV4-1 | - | CASSQEDIETQYF | TGCGCCAGCAGCCAAGAGGACATAGAGACCCAGTACTTC
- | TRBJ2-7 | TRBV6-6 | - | CASSPFYEQYF | TGTGCCAGCAGTCCGTTCTACGAGCAGTACTTC
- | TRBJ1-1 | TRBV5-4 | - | CASSSPGLVAFF | TGTGCCAGCAGCTCTCCGGGACTAGTTGCTTTCTTT
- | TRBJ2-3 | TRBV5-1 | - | CASSLEGRADTQYF | TGCGCCAGCAGCTTGGAAGGCAGGGCAGATACGCAGTATTTT
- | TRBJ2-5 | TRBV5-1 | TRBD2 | CASSPRSGGAGETQYF | TGCGCCAGCAGCCCGAGGAGCGGGGGGGCAGGAGAGACCCAGTACTTC
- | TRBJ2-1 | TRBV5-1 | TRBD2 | CASSLASSGRLYEQFF | TGCGCCAGCAGCTTGGCGTCTAGCGGGAGGCTATATGAGCAGTTCTTC
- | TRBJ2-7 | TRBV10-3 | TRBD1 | CAISESRGGSEQYF | TGTGCCATCAGTGAGTCGAGAGGGGGCAGCGAGCAGTACTTC
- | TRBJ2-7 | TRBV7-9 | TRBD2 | CASSLEGGTSEQYF | TGTGCCAGCAGCTTAGAAGGGGGGACTAGCGAGCAGTACTTC
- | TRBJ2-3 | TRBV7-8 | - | CASSLTLSTDTQYF | TGTGCCAGCAGCTTAACTTTGTCCACAGATACGCAGTATTTT
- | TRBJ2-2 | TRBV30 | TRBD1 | CAWNRDRDAGELFF | TGTGCCTGGAACCGGGACAGGGACGCCGGGGAGCTGTTTTTT
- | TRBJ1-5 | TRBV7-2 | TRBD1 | CASSPGTVNQPQHF | TGTGCCAGCAGCCCAGGGACAGTGAATCAGCCCCAGCATTTT
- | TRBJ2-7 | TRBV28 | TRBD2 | CASSLGTSGSDEQYF | TGTGCCAGCAGTTTAGGGACTAGCGGGAGCGACGAGCAGTACTTC
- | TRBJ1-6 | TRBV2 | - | CASSEESPQGTPYSPLHF | TGTGCCAGCAGTGAAGAATCCCCCCAGGGGACACCTTATTCACCCCTCCACTTT
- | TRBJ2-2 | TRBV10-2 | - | CASRAAGATGELFF | TGCGCCAGCAGGGCGGCGGGTGCCACCGGGGAGCTGTTTTTT
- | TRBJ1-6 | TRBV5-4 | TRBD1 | CASSSGTGGSPLHF | TGTGCCAGCAGCTCCGGGACAGGTGGATCACCCCTCCACTTT
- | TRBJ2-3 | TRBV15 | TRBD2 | CATARGGPGDTQYF | TGTGCCACCGCGAGGGGAGGGCCTGGAGATACGCAGTATTTT
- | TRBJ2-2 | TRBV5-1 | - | CASSFRGGDTGELFF | TGCGCCAGCAGCTTTCGGGGAGGCGACACCGGGGAGCTGTTTTTT
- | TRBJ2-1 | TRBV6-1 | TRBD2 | CASKAGGPTEQFF | TGTGCCAGCAAGGCGGGAGGGCCCACTGAGCAGTTCTTC
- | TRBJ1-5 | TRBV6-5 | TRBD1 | CASSRTGDSNQPQHF | TGTGCCAGCAGCCGGACAGGAGATAGCAATCAGCCCCAGCATTTT
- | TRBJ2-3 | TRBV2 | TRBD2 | CASSRSSGGRTDTQYF | TGTGCCAGCAGCCGATCTAGCGGGGGACGCACAGATACGCAGTATTTT
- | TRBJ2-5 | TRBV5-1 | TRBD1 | CASSLPGQQETQYF | TGCGCCAGCAGCTTACCGGGACAGCAAGAGACCCAGTACTTC
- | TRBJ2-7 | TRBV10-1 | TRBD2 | CARRLAGGIPYEQYF | TGCGCCCGACGACTAGCGGGAGGAATTCCGTACGAGCAGTACTTC
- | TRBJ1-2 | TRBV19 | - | CASSIMGSSTDYGYTF | TGTGCCAGTAGTATTATGGGCTCTTCAACGGACTATGGCTACACCTTC
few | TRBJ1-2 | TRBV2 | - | CASARGIKDGYTF | TGTGCCAGCGCGAGAGGGATTAAGGATGGCTACACCTTC
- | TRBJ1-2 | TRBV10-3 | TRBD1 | CAISEAGDRGRYTF | TGTGCCATCAGTGAGGCAGGGGACAGGGGACGCTACACCTTC
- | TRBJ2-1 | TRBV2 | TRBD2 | CASSERLAGIQLSSYNEQFF | TGTGCCAGCAGTGAAAGACTAGCGGGAATACAATTAAGCTCCTACAATGAGCAGTTCTTC
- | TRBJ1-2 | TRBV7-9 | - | CASSFNRDGYTF | TGTGCCAGCAGCTTTAACAGGGATGGCTACACCTTC
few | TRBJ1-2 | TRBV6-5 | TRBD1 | CASSGQGGYGYTF | TGTGCCAGCAGCGGACAGGGAGGCTATGGCTACACCTTC
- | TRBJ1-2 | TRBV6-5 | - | CASSYNPTYDGYTF | TGTGCCAGCAGTTACAACCCCACATACGATGGCTACACCTTC
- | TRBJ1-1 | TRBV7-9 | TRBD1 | CASSLRTGDTEAFF | TGTGCCAGCAGCTTACGGACAGGGGACACTGAAGCTTTCTTT
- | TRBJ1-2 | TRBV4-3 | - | CASSQETQTGGYTF | TGCGCCAGCAGCCAGGAGACTCAGACAGGAGGCTACACCTTC
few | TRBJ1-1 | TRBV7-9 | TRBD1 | CASSLALTGGNTEAFF | TGTGCCAGCAGCCTGGCCTTAACAGGGGGGAACACTGAAGCTTTCTTT
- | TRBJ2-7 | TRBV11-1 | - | CASSHPLPPYEQYF | TGTGCCAGCAGCCACCCACTTCCCCCCTACGAGCAGTACTTC
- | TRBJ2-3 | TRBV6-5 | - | CASSPIGTDTQYF | TGTGCCAGCAGTCCTATCGGCACAGATACGCAGTATTTT
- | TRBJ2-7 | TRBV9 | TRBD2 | CASSKGLGFSEQYF | TGTGCCAGCAGCAAGGGACTAGGTTTTTCCGAGCAGTACTTC
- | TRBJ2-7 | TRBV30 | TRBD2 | CATSGSFDEQYF | TGTGCCACTAGCGGGAGTTTCGACGAGCAGTACTTC
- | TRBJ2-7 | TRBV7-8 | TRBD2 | CASSQTSGRIGEQYF | TGTGCCAGCAGCCAAACTAGCGGGAGGATCGGCGAGCAGTACTTC
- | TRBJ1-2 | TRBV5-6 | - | CASSVTGYGYTF | TGTGCCAGCAGCGTGACAGGCTATGGCTACACCTTC
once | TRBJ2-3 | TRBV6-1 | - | CASRAGYTDTQYF | TGTGCCAGCAGGGCAGGGTACACAGATACGCAGTATTTT
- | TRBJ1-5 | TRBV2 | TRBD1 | CASSPGQGNQPQHF | TGTGCCAGCAGTCCAGGACAGGGGAATCAGCCCCAGCATTTT
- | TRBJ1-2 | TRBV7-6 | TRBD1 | CASSPRTGYGYTF | TGTGCCAGCAGCCCCCGGACAGGGTATGGCTACACCTTC
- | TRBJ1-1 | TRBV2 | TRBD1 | CASSDTQGATEAFF | TGTGCCAGCAGTGATACACAGGGGGCCACTGAAGCTTTCTTT
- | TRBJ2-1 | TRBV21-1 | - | CASSKGLAKTYNEQFF | TGTGCCAGCAGCAAGGGGCTAGCGAAAACCTACAATGAGCAGTTCTTC
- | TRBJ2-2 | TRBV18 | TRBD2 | CASSSLAGENTGELFF | TGTGCCAGCTCATCCTTAGCGGGCGAGAACACCGGGGAGCTGTTTTTT
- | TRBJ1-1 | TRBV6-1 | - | CASSEPRRHVTEAFF | TGTGCCAGCAGTGAACCCCGCCGACACGTAACTGAAGCTTTCTTT